Described below is a single T cell receptor (beta chain) sequence and its context. The antigen is not known. These data come from a study of shared clonotypes between healthy human individuals. Points from the study as a whole: Some naive CD4 clonotypes, around 4.9%, turned up in common across several donors.

Sequencing used immunoSEQ multiplex PCR; TCRdb keeps in-frame clones, though not all of them. This table holds 1 million to 1.2 million clones, about 72% found once. Germline assignment: CDR1 SNHLY and CDR2 FYNNEI. Trimming left V 4 bases short and J 4 bases short, with 14 bases between. This CDR3 is built from 15 residues. Source material: memory CD4+ T cells from PBMCs. As for subset: CD45RA-negative fraction. J is TRBJ1-5 and V is TRBV2; D is uncertain. The TCR sequence derives from a young man in good health. Some clones in this sample may be carry-over from other donors' samples. The chain's CDR3 is CASSVEIQGNQPQHF. The CDR3 bases are TGTGCCAGCAGTGTAGAGATTCAAGGGAATCAGCCCCAGCATTTT.